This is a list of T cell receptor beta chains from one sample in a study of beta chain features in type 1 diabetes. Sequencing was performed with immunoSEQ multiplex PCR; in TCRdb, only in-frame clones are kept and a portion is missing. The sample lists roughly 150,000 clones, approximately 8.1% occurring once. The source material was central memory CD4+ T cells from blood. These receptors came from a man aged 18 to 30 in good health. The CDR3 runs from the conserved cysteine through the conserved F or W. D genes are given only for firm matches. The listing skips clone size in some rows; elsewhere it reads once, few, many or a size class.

CASSLVGAGNTIYF TGTGCCAGCAGCTTAGTAGGGGCTGGAAACACCATATATTTT TRBJ1-3 - few TRBV7-9
CASSYHRDRDFGYTF TGTGCCAGCAGTTACCACCGGGACAGGGATTTTGGCTACACCTTC TRBJ1-2 TRBD1 - TRBV6-5
CASSSVQGAYNEQFF TGTGCCAGCAGTTCGGTACAGGGGGCTTACAATGAGCAGTTCTTC TRBJ2-1 TRBD1 few TRBV6-5
CASSIQANTEAFF TGTGCCAGTAGTATCCAGGCGAACACTGAAGCTTTCTTT TRBJ1-1 - few TRBV19
CASMELLGEPQHF TGTGCCAGCATGGAACTCCTCGGGGAGCCCCAGCATTTT TRBJ1-5 - - TRBV27
CASSSRTEGAGDTQYF TGTGCCAGCAGTTCACGGACAGAGGGGGCAGGAGATACGCAGTATTTT TRBJ2-3 TRBD1 many TRBV27
CASKTTSTDTQYF TGTGCCAGCAAGACAACTAGCACAGATACGCAGTATTTT TRBJ2-3 - - TRBV28
CAWSGGRGTDTQYF TGTGCCTGGAGTGGAGGCAGGGGCACAGATACGCAGTATTTT TRBJ2-3 - many TRBV30
CASSLGLPGGEQFF TGTGCCAGCAGCTTAGGACTCCCCGGGGGTGAGCAGTTCTTC TRBJ2-1 - - TRBV11-2
CASSGGQSPSTDTQYF TGTGCCAGCAGCGGGGGACAGTCCCCTAGCACAGATACGCAGTATTTT TRBJ2-3 TRBD1 few TRBV7-2
CASSEGGVGSRNTIYF TGTGCCAGCAGTGAAGGGGGCGTAGGGAGCAGAAACACCATATATTTT TRBJ1-3 - few TRBV25-1
CASSAEGARRTEAFF TGTGCCAGCAGCGCGGAGGGGGCGCGTCGCACTGAAGCTTTCTTT TRBJ1-1 TRBD1 - TRBV5-4
CASSPDADTQYF TGTGCCAGCAGTCCAGATGCAGATACGCAGTATTTT TRBJ2-3 - few TRBV6-6
CATKGHLNTEAFF TGTGCCACGAAAGGACACTTGAACACTGAAGCTTTCTTT TRBJ1-1 - many TRBV30
CACEMVREGVQYEQYF TGTGCCTGTGAGATGGTCCGGGAGGGGGTTCAGTACGAGCAGTACTTC TRBJ2-7 TRBD2 few TRBV30
CASARDILSSGNTIYF TGTGCCAGCGCCCGGGACATACTGAGCTCTGGAAACACCATATATTTT TRBJ1-3 - few TRBV9
CAHQAVAGGLRGTGELFF TGTGCCCACCAAGCCGTAGCGGGAGGTCTTCGAGGCACCGGGGAGCTGTTTTTT TRBJ2-2 TRBD2 - TRBV30
CSVGGIDQPQHF TGCAGCGTTGGAGGGATAGATCAGCCCCAGCATTTT TRBJ1-5 - few TRBV29-1
CASSSSGGPGEQFF TGTGCCAGCAGCTCATCGGGAGGGCCAGGTGAGCAGTTCTTC TRBJ2-1 TRBD2 few TRBV7-9
CASTQDGQGNEAFF TGTGCCAGCACCCAGGACGGCCAGGGGAATGAAGCTTTCTTT TRBJ1-1 - - TRBV2
CASSVSGLHNTGELFF TGTGCCAGCAGCGTTAGTGGACTACATAACACCGGGGAGCTGTTTTTT TRBJ2-2 - - TRBV9
CASSPSAVSWSNQPQHF TGTGCCAGCTCACCGTCGGCGGTATCGTGGAGCAATCAGCCCCAGCATTTT TRBJ1-5 - - TRBV18
CASNTGRWNTEAFF TGTGCCAGCAATACAGGGCGGTGGAACACTGAAGCTTTCTTT TRBJ1-1 - few TRBV6-5
CASSQDFGTAGYGYTF TGTGCCAGCAGCCAAGATTTTGGGACAGCCGGTTATGGCTACACCTTC TRBJ1-2 TRBD1 - TRBV14
CASRLQGANSPLHF TGTGCCAGCAGATTACAGGGGGCCAATTCACCCCTCCACTTT TRBJ1-6 TRBD1 few TRBV6-1
CASSERAGFLNTIYF TGTGCCAGCAGCGAGAGGGCCGGGTTTCTAAACACCATATATTTT TRBJ1-3 - few TRBV9
CAWSRGGRRGEAFF TGTGCCTGGAGCCGCGGGGGGAGGCGTGGTGAAGCTTTCTTT TRBJ1-1 - few TRBV30
CAWSADRGPYNEQFF TGTGCCTGGAGTGCAGACAGGGGGCCGTACAATGAGCAGTTCTTC TRBJ2-1 TRBD1 few TRBV30
CASSGPATSTDTQYF TGTGCCAGCAGTGGACCAGCGACCAGCACAGATACGCAGTATTTT TRBJ2-3 - few TRBV2